The 29 T cell receptor beta chains in this list originate from one sample, sequenced in a study of shared clonotypes between healthy human individuals. Repertoires were generated with immunoSEQ multiplex PCR, while TCRdb's copy carries only in-frame clones and drops some. Of millions of clones listed, 95% are singletons. The sample comprised naive CD4+ T cells sorted from blood. Specified subset: CD45RA+ positively selected. These receptors were obtained from a man between 18 and 29 years old in good health.

The chain is built from TRBV9 and TRBJ2-7; no firm D call. There are 14 residues in the CDR3. Germline CDR1 and CDR2: SGDLS and YYNGEE. Between the trimmed V and J ends, which lost 0 bases and 6 bases, there was a span of 13 bases. CDR3 bases: TGTGCCAGCAGCGTAGGAGGTGAAGGGTTCGAGCAGTACTTC. It translates to CASSVGGEGFEQYF. Combining the CDR3 with reference TRBV9 and TRBJ2-7 gives the whole variable domain DSGVTQTPKHLITATGQRVTLRCSPRSGDLSVYWYQQSLDQGLQFLIQYYNGEERAKGNILERFSAQQFPDLHSELNLSSLELGDSALYFCASSVGGEGFEQYFGPGTRLTVT.

This clone has only one observation. The CDR3 DNA sequence: TGCGCCAGCAGCTTGGCCCTCGCAAGGGGAGGAACTGAAGCTTTCTTT. Amino acid sequence: CASSLALARGGTEAFF. The gene calls are TRBV5-1 and TRBJ1-1; a possible D gene is TRBD1 (5 bases). The germline gives CDR1 SGHRS, CDR2 YFSETQ. Trimming took 0 bases from V and 5 from J, leaving 17 bases between them. This CDR3 comprises 16 residues.

This clone was seen once. The rearrangement links TRBV19 to TRBJ1-1; D not resolved. From germline, CDR1 is LNHDA and CDR2 SQIVND (reference sequence). This CDR3 region has 11 residues. The V end was cut by 7 bases, the J end by 3 bases, with 6 bases between. The CDR3 sequence is CASIDYTEAFF. In DNA, the CDR3 is TGTGCCAGTATAGACTACACTGAAGCTTTCTTT.

This chain joins TRBV30 and TRBJ2-7, with TRBD2 as a possible D gene (5 bases). Germline V lookup: CDR1 GTSNPN, CDR2 SVGIG (reference sequence). There are 11 residues in the CDR3. Deletions cut 0 bases from V and 10 bases from J, with 10 bases between. CDR3 DNA: TGTGCCTGGAGTGTACAAGAGGGACAGTACTTC. This translates into CAWSVQEGQYF.

Comments on this clone: The sample holds other DNA sequences that translate to the same CDR3. V usage is TRBV28 and J usage is TRBJ1-1, with TRBD1 identical over 8 bases. The V and J ends lost 5 bases and 11 bases, in that order; junction bases with no gene match: 7. This CDR3 has 12 amino acids. Germline assignment: CDR1 MDHEN and CDR2 SYDVKM. This CDR3 is CASSQGQGKAFF. CDR3 in DNA: TGTGCCAGCAGTCAAGGACAGGGTAAGGCTTTCTTT.

The chain employs TRBV30 and TRBJ1-6, with D possibly being TRBD1 (5 bases). The CDR3 is made up of 11 amino acids. V was clipped by 5 bases and J by 14 bases, with 13 bases between them. CDR1 is GTSNPN and CDR2 is SVGIG in the germline V gene (reference sequence). The CDR3 nucleotides read TGTGCCTGGGGGACCGTCTTCACCCTCCACTTT. Its protein product is CAWGTVFTLHF.

The rearrangement links TRBV7-3 to TRBJ1-1; 9 bases are shared with TRBD1. This CDR3 spans 15 amino acids. Trimming at V came to 5 bases and at J to 4 bases, leaving 8 bases not matched to a gene. Germline V CDR1 and CDR2: SGHTA, FQGTGA. This CDR3 is CASSLGQGRGTEAFF. The CDR3 DNA reads as TGTGCCAGCAGCCTGGGACAGGGCAGGGGCACTGAAGCTTTCTTT.

V gene TRBV5-6 combines with J gene TRBJ1-1; D uncertain. Germline CDR1 SGHDT, CDR2 YYEEEE. CDR3 size: 13 residues. V lost 10 bases to trimming and J lost 4 bases, with 17 bases between them. CDR3 amino acids: CASSMGSATEAFF. In DNA, the CDR3 is TGTGCCTCCAGTATGGGGTCAGCCACTGAAGCTTTCTTT.

The chain combines TRBV7-2 with TRBJ2-7; 7 bases line up with TRBD1. Germline values: CDR1 SGHTA, CDR2 FQGNSA. The trim removed 5 bases at V and 2 bases at J, leaving 3 bases unmatched. This CDR3 region has 13 residues. The CDR3 loop is CASSADRAYEQYF. The CDR3 nucleotides read TGTGCCAGCAGCGCAGACAGGGCCTACGAGCAGTACTTC.

The chain is built from TRBV4-1 and TRBJ2-7; tentatively, D is TRBD1 (5 bases). CDR1 MGHRA and CDR2 YSYEKL come from the germline V gene. The CDR3 totals 14 residues. V was shortened by 1 base and J by 2 bases, with 9 bases between the two germline ends. The CDR3 loop is CASSQGQIAYEQYF. In DNA, the CDR3 is TGCGCCAGCAGCCAAGGACAGATAGCCTACGAGCAGTACTTC.

V usage is TRBV6-1 and J usage is TRBJ2-7; D assignment may be TRBD1 or TRBD2 (6 bases each). Germline CDR1 MNHNS, CDR2 SASEGT. The CDR3 has 15 amino acids. The V and J ends lost 7 bases and 0 bases respectively, with 16 bases between them. The CDR3: CASTLRGPASYEQYF. CDR3 nucleotides: TGTGCCAGCACCCTACGGGGGCCTGCCTCCTACGAGCAGTACTTC.

The chain links TRBV11-3 to TRBJ2-1; 8 bases fit TRBD2. The V and J ends lost 4 bases and 9 bases, in that order; junction bases with no gene match: 11. CDR3 length: 15 amino acids. The germline V gene encodes CDR1 SGHNT and CDR2 YENEEA. The CDR3 loop reads CASSSLAGTFGEQFF. The CDR3 DNA reads as TGTGCCAGCAGCTCTTTAGCGGGGACCTTCGGTGAGCAGTTCTTC.

This clone appeared once. V gene TRBV9 combines with J gene TRBJ1-6; D perhaps matches TRBD1 (5 bases). The V gene's germline CDR1 is SGDLS and CDR2 YYNGEE. The CDR3 consists of 18 residues. Trimming pared 3 bases from V and 5 bases from J, leaving 21 bases between. CDR3 region: CASSAREGPPANNSPLHF. The CDR3 nucleotides read TGTGCCAGCAGCGCCCGTGAGGGGCCCCCTGCTAATAATTCACCCCTCCACTTT.

This clone was seen at least ten times. This chain uses TRBV6-6 with TRBJ1-5; D remains unclear. Germline V gives CDR1 MNHNY, CDR2 SVGAGI (reference sequence). The germline V and J ends were trimmed by 3 bases and 1 base, with 13 bases remaining between them. The length of the CDR3 is 16 residues. The CDR3 coding sequence is TGTGCCAGCAGTTATTTCGCGGGCAGGAGCAATCAGCCCCAGCATTTT. Amino acid sequence: CASSYFAGRSNQPQHF.

The chain recombines TRBV7-2 with TRBJ2-7; TRBD2 matches at 13 bases. CDR1 and CDR2 (germline): SGHTA, FQGNSA. CDR3 size: 18 residues. Trimming cost V 1 base and J 4 bases; bases outside gene matches: 10. CDR3 amino acids: CASSLEISWTSGSYEQYF. CDR3 nucleotide sequence: TGTGCCAGCAGCTTAGAAATTAGTTGGACTAGCGGGAGTTACGAGCAGTACTTC.

The CDR3 nucleotides read TGCGCCAGCAGCTTGGCGCCGGGACAGGGTACGGAAAAACTGTTTTTT. Translated, it gives CASSLAPGQGTEKLFF. The gene calls are TRBV5-1 and TRBJ1-4; TRBD1 aligns across 9 bases. J gave up 8 bases and V 0 bases, and 8 bases lay outside the gene matches. The CDR3 covers 16 residues. In germline, CDR1 is SGHRS, CDR2 YFSETQ.

The CDR3 loop is CAGSYYTDTQYF. The CDR3 nucleotides read TGTGCCGGAAGCTACTACACAGATACGCAGTATTTT. The chain uses TRBV11-2 and TRBJ2-3; D ambiguous. Trimming pared 11 bases from V and 2 bases from J, leaving 11 bases between. The germline CDR1 and CDR2 sequences are SGHAT and FQNNGV. This CDR3 has 12 amino acids.

The gene calls are TRBV16 and TRBJ1-4; D uncertain. The CDR3 runs to 13 residues. Germline V gives CDR1 KGHSY, CDR2 FQNENV. The V end lost 4 bases, the J end lost 6 bases, and 9 bases lay between the germline ends. CDR3 region: CASSREVHEKLFF. As DNA, the CDR3 is TGTGCCAGCAGCCGCGAGGTGCATGAAAAACTGTTTTTT.

V and J are TRBV7-2 and TRBJ1-2; TRBD1 is a possible D gene (6 bases). The CDR3 has 14 amino acids. Trimming removed 7 bases at V and 3 bases at J, with 15 bases between. The germline V gene encodes CDR1 SGHTA and CDR2 FQGNSA. The CDR3 loop is CASTGGGGYYGYTF. DNA for the CDR3: TGTGCCAGCACTGGAGGGGGAGGGTACTATGGCTACACCTTC. Filled out from reference TRBV7-2 and TRBJ1-2, the complete variable domain reads GAGVSQSPSNKVTEKGKDVELRCDPISGHTALYWYRQSLGQGLEFLIYFQGNSAPDKSGLPSDRFSAERTGGSVSTLTIQRTQQEDSAVYLCASTGGGGYYGYTFGSGTRLTVV.

In the case of this clone: Other DNA sequences in the sample encode the same CDR3. The V and J genes are TRBV6-5 and TRBJ2-2; D perhaps matches TRBD2 (6 bases). Trimming cost V 2 bases and J 4 bases, with 8 bases left between them. Germline CDR1 reads MNHEY; CDR2 reads SVGAGI. This CDR3 spans 14 amino acids. The CDR3 reads CASSYSGSTGELFF. The DNA of the CDR3 is TGTGCCAGCAGTTACAGCGGGTCCACCGGGGAGCTGTTTTTT.

This clone was counted a few times. The V gene is TRBV7-2, the J gene TRBJ1-2; D remains unclear. Trimming removed 5 bases from V and 4 bases from J, with 8 bases in between. This CDR3 spans 12 amino acids. Germline V gene lookup returns CDR1 SGHTA and CDR2 FQGNSA. CDR3 coding DNA: TGTGCCAGCAGCGCCGTTCTCTATGGCTACACCTTC. Translating gives CASSAVLYGYTF.

V gene TRBV27 combines with J gene TRBJ2-1; D possibly corresponds to TRBD1 (5 bases). In germline, CDR1 is MNHEY, CDR2 SMNVEV (reference sequence). The CDR3 spans 15 residues. With 6 bases removed from V and 9 bases from J, the gap between germline ends came to 21 bases. The CDR3 sequence is CASRGPLLSLAEQFF. As DNA, the CDR3 is TGTGCCAGCAGGGGGCCCCTACTAAGTTTGGCTGAGCAGTTCTTC.

This sequence joins TRBV6-6 and TRBJ1-2; TRBD1 aligns across 8 bases. Germline values: CDR1 MNHNY, CDR2 SVGAGI (reference sequence). The ends lost 2 bases at V and 0 bases at J; junction bases unmatched: 5. The CDR3 has 16 amino acids. For the CDR3, the DNA is TGTGCCAGCAGTTACACCCGGGACAGGACTAACTATGGCTACACCTTC. This codes for CASSYTRDRTNYGYTF.

The chain joins TRBV5-6 to TRBJ2-7; unclear D gene. Germline values: CDR1 SGHDT, CDR2 YYEEEE. V was cut by 0 bases and J by 6 bases, with 13 bases left in between. The CDR3 loop spans 14 amino acids. The CDR3 DNA reads as TGTGCCAGCAGCTTGGAGCTAATACGGGCCGAGCAGTACTTC. Its protein is CASSLELIRAEQYF.

The gene calls are TRBV28 and TRBJ2-7; 7 nucleotides match TRBD1. V lost 5 bases and J lost 0; bases outside the gene matches: 10. CDR1 and CDR2 (germline): MDHEN, SYDVKM. The CDR3 is 16 residues long. The CDR3 sequence is CASSPWGTANSYEQYF. CDR3 DNA sequence: TGTGCCAGCAGTCCCTGGGGGACAGCCAACTCCTACGAGCAGTACTTC. Together with reference TRBV28 and TRBJ2-7, the CDR3 gives the full variable domain: DVKVTQSSRYLVKRTGEKVFLECVQDMDHENMFWYRQDPGLGLRLIYFSYDVKMKEKGDIPEGYSVSREKKERFSLILESASTNQTSMYLCASSPWGTANSYEQYFGPGTRLTVT.

This chain connects TRBV11-2 to TRBJ2-2; 13 bases match TRBD2. Germline trimming cut 5 bases from V and 2 bases from J; bases unmatched to any gene: 11. The CDR3 loop spans 19 amino acids. Germline V CDR1 and CDR2: SGHAT, FQNNGV. The CDR3 DNA is TGTGCCAGCAGCGGCCCCGGGACTAGCGGGGTCCGAAACACCGGGGAGCTGTTTTTT. Protein product: CASSGPGTSGVRNTGELFF. Drawing the rest from reference TRBV11-2 and TRBJ2-2, the complete variable domain is EAGVAQSPRYKIIEKRQSVAFWCNPISGHATLYWYQQILGQGPKLLIQFQNNGVVDDSQLPKDRFSAERLKGVDSTLKIQPAKLEDSAVYLCASSGPGTSGVRNTGELFFGEGSRLTVL.

With regard to this clone: The sample has other DNA sequences that encode this CDR3 too. The CDR3 region has the DNA TGCGCCAGCCGGACTAGCGGGAGCTCCTACAATGAGCAGTTCTTC. This sequence encodes CASRTSGSSYNEQFF. V usage is TRBV5-1 and J usage is TRBJ2-1; 13 bases are shared with TRBD2. Germline CDR1 is SGHRS and CDR2 is YFSETQ. Losses at the gene ends were 7 bases for V and 0 bases for J; bases not matched to a gene: 1. The CDR3 is made up of 15 amino acids.

The chain joins TRBV7-9 to TRBJ1-6; tentatively, D is TRBD1 (5 bases). Trimming cost V 5 bases and J 0 bases, with 8 bases left between them. Germline V gene sequence: CDR1 SEHNR, CDR2 FQNEAQ (reference sequence). The CDR3 runs 15 residues. The CDR3 DNA is TGTGCCAGCAGCCCAGGGAGCTCCTATAATTCACCCCTCCACTTT. Translation: CASSPGSSYNSPLHF. The full variable domain, with the rest looked up from reference TRBV7-9 and TRBJ1-6, is DTGVSQNPRHKITKRGQNVTFRCDPISEHNRLYWYRQTLGQGPEFLTYFQNEAQLEKSRLLSDRFSAERPKGSFSTLEIQRTEQGDSAMYLCASSPGSSYNSPLHFGNGTRLTVT.

This chain uses TRBV28 with TRBJ1-1; TRBD1 is a possible D gene (5 bases). Per germline, CDR1 MDHEN and CDR2 SYDVKM. Trimming took 6 bases from V and 11 from J, leaving 16 bases between them. This CDR3 spans 12 amino acids. CDR3 in DNA: TGTGCCAGCAGCTTTGGGGCAGGAGGGGCTTTCTTT. Its protein is CASSFGAGGAFF.